The clone carrying this TCR beta chain was found many times. Its antigen remains unknown. TCRdb re-derived calls from the 5' RACE reads in MiXCR, one entry per CDR3 protein. The sample lists some 120,000 distinct CDR3 sequences, approximately 8.4% occurring once. Trimming removed 5 bases from V and 6 bases from J; junction bases left unmatched: 8. The CDR3 has 14 residues. CDR1 and CDR2 (germline): SNHLY, FYNNEI. The source of the sample is a study of T cells after yellow fever vaccination. Study in general: In the case of low-cell-number fractions, SMART-Seq v4 Ultra Low Input was used for preparation. Study-wide findings and caveats: A faster peak, day 5 versus 15, was reached by the weaker secondary response.

The sequence was collected from a man aged 18-30 years who received the YFV17D yellow fever vaccine. The sequences come from CD8+ T cells sorted from PBMCs, collected on the day of the yellow fever booster vaccination. The chain uses TRBV2 and TRBJ2-3, with 7 bases matching TRBD1. DNA for the CDR3: TGTGCCAGCAGTACCGGACAGGACAGGGATACGCAGTATTTT. Its protein product is CASSTGQDRDTQYF.